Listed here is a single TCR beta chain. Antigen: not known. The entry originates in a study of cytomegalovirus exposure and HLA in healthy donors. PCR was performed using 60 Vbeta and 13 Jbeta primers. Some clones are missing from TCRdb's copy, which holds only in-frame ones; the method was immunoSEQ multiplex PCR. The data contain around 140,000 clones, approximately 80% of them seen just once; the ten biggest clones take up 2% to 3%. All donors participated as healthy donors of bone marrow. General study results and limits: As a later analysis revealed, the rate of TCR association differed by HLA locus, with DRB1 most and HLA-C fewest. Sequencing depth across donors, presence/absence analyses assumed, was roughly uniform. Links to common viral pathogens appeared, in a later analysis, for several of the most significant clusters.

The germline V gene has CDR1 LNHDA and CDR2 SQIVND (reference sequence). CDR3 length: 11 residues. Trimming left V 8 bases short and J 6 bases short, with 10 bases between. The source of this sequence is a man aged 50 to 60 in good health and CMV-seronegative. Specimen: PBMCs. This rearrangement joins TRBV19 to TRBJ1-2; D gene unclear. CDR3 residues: CASLVRDGYTF. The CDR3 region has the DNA TGTGCCAGTCTTGTTCGAGATGGCTACACCTTC. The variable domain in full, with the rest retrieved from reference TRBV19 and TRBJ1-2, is DGGITQSPKYLFRKEGQNVTLSCEQNLNHDAMYWYRQDPGQGLRLIYYSQIVNDFQKGDIAEGYSVSREKKESFPLTVTSAQKNPTAFYLCASLVRDGYTFGSGTRLTVV.